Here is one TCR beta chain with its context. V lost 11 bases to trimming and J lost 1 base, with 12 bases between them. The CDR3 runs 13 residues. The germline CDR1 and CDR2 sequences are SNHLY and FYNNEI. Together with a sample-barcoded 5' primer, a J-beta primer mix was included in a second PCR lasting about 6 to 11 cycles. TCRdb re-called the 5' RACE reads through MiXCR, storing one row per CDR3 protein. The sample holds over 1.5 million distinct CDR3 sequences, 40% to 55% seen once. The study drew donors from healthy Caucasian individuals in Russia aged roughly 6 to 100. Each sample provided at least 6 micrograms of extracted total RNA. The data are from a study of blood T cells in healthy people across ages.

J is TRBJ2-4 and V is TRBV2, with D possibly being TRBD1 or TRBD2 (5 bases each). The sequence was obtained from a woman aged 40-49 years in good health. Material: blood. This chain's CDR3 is CASAREAKNIQYF. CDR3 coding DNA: TGTGCCTCGGCCAGGGAGGCCAAAAACATTCAGTACTTC.